Listed below are T cell receptor beta chains from one sample, sequenced in a study of OX40 agonist ivuxolimab in advanced cancers. This table comes from immunoSEQ multiplex PCR, and its TCRdb copy is limited to in-frame clones, with some not included. The data contain tens of thousands of clones, approximately 87% of them singletons. The sample in question was CD4+ or CD8+ T cells sorted from blood, obtained in a trial of the OX40 agonist ivuxolimab. The source is an adult with an advanced solid tumor such as melanoma, head and neck, liver or kidney cancer. Both conserved end residues are trimmed from each CDR3. Part of the rows lack a size; the others show once, few, many or a class for expanded clones.

V gene: TRBV19; J gene: TRBJ2-2; clone size: -; CDR3 protein: ASSIGNTGELF
V gene: TRBV5-3; J gene: TRBJ2-7; clone size: -; CDR3 protein: ARSPGQRTSYEQY
V gene: TRBV7-9; J gene: TRBJ2-1; clone size: -; CDR3 protein: ASSQPPGGSNEQF
V gene: TRBV30; J gene: TRBJ1-5; clone size: -; CDR3 protein: AWHPGPNQPQH
V gene: TRBV25-1; J gene: TRBJ2-1; clone size: -; CDR3 protein: ASSPWATYNEQF
V gene: TRBV19; J gene: TRBJ1-1; clone size: few; CDR3 protein: ASRLQGASTEAF
V gene: TRBV5-6; J gene: TRBJ1-3; clone size: -; CDR3 protein: ASSLWGGGNTIY
V gene: TRBV5-8; J gene: TRBJ1-2; clone size: -; CDR3 protein: ASTFGNPT
V gene: TRBV20-1; J gene: TRBJ2-7; clone size: -; CDR3 protein: SARDTYEQY
V gene: TRBV5-1; J gene: TRBJ2-4; clone size: -; CDR3 protein: ASSLDRAAKNIQY
V gene: TRBV11-2; J gene: TRBJ2-5; clone size: few; CDR3 protein: ASSPGGGGGYQETQY
V gene: TRBV10-1; J gene: TRBJ2-5; clone size: -; CDR3 protein: ASSDRGQGKETQY
V gene: TRBV7-9; J gene: TRBJ2-3; clone size: -; CDR3 protein: ASSVTSGIVDTQY
V gene: TRBV2; J gene: TRBJ1-5; clone size: -; CDR3 protein: ASSEQWQVGNQPQH
V gene: TRBV4-2; J gene: TRBJ2-5; clone size: medium-sized; CDR3 protein: ASSQDAQRGEETQY
V gene: TRBV5-1; J gene: TRBJ2-5; clone size: -; CDR3 protein: ASSPPVAGEETQY
V gene: TRBV27; J gene: TRBJ2-3; clone size: -; CDR3 protein: ASRRKSSTDTQY
V gene: TRBV11-3; J gene: TRBJ2-1; clone size: -; CDR3 protein: ASTPAGEGNEQF
V gene: TRBV7-8; J gene: TRBJ1-2; clone size: -; CDR3 protein: ASSFRGRYGYT
V gene: TRBV21-1; J gene: TRBJ2-1; clone size: -; CDR3 protein: ARETEDEQF
V gene: TRBV11-2; J gene: TRBJ2-7; clone size: -; CDR3 protein: ASSQDRGSNEQY
V gene: TRBV5-1; J gene: TRBJ2-3; clone size: -; CDR3 protein: ASSFSGSGADTQY
V gene: TRBV5-1; J gene: TRBJ2-3; clone size: once; CDR3 protein: ASSLSGNTDTQY
V gene: TRBV19; J gene: TRBJ2-3; clone size: once; CDR3 protein: ASRGYTDTQY
V gene: TRBV6-5; J gene: TRBJ2-5; clone size: -; CDR3 protein: ASSDVGETQY
V gene: TRBV5-6; J gene: TRBJ2-2; clone size: -; CDR3 protein: ASSYWGPGELF
V gene: TRBV19; J gene: TRBJ2-2; clone size: once; CDR3 protein: ATPNTANTGELF
V gene: TRBV18; J gene: TRBJ2-7; clone size: -; CDR3 protein: ASSPPVRGGGYEQY
V gene: TRBV29-1; J gene: TRBJ2-5; clone size: few; CDR3 protein: SAYNRGRAETQY
V gene: TRBV15; J gene: TRBJ1-1; clone size: once; CDR3 protein: ATSRDWRERAF
V gene: TRBV7-9; J gene: TRBJ2-5; clone size: -; CDR3 protein: ASSQLAGNQETQY
V gene: TRBV11-2; J gene: TRBJ2-2; clone size: -; CDR3 protein: ASSLSLNTGELF
V gene: TRBV19; J gene: TRBJ2-2; clone size: -; CDR3 protein: ASRDSNTGELF
V gene: TRBV18; J gene: TRBJ1-5; clone size: -; CDR3 protein: ASSPPGQGRTQPQH
V gene: TRBV5-1; J gene: TRBJ2-5; clone size: -; CDR3 protein: ASAGSGVMSETQY